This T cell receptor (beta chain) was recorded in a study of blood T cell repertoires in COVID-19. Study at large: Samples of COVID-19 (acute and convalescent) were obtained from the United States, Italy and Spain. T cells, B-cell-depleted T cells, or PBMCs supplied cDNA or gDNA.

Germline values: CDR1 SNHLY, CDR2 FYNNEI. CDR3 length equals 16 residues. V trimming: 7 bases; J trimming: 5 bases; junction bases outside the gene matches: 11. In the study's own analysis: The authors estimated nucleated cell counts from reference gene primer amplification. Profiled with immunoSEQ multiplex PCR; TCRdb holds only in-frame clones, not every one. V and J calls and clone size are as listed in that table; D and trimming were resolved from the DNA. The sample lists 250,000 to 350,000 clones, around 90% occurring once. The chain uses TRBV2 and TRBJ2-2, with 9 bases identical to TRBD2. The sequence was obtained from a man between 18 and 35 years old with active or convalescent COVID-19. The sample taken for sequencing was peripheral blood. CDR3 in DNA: TGTGCCAGCAATCGAGCGGGGGGACCGGGGACCGGGGAGCTGTTTTTT. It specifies CASNRAGGPGTGELFF.